This TCR beta chain was captured in a study of cytomegalovirus exposure and HLA in healthy donors. Points from the study as a whole: When analyzed later, a missense DCLRE1C variant was found to be linked to TCR beta V- and J-gene trimming. TCR beta chains numbering roughly 150 were designated cytomegalovirus-associated.

J gave up 4 bases and V 1 base, and 5 bases lay outside the gene matches. Germline CDR1 and CDR2: SEHNR and FQNEAQ (reference sequence). This CDR3 has 16 amino acids. Primers: 60 Vbeta forward and 13 Jbeta reverse. Sequencing was performed with immunoSEQ multiplex PCR; in TCRdb, only in-frame clones are kept and a portion is missing. This table holds fewer than 150,000 clones, roughly three quarters found once. As regards this clone: Its antigen is currently unknown.

Sequenced: PBMCs. The chain carries TRBV7-9 and TRBJ2-7; 12 bases agree with TRBD2. The sequence was collected from a man under 40 in good health and CMV-seronegative. CDR3 bases: TGTGCCAGCAGCTTAGGCCCGGGGACTAGCGGGTACGAGCAGTACTTC. It is translated as CASSLGPGTSGYEQYF.